The 19 T cell receptor beta chains in this list originate from one sample, sequenced in a study of OX40 agonist ivuxolimab in advanced cancers. Method: immunoSEQ multiplex PCR; TCRdb's copy keeps in-frame clones and lacks some. The sample includes tens of thousands of clones, 60% to 85% of them seen just once. This sample comprised CD4+ or CD8+ T cells sorted from blood, obtained in a trial of the OX40 agonist ivuxolimab. Receptor source: an adult with an advanced solid tumor such as melanoma, head and neck, liver or kidney cancer.

The genes are TRBV28 and TRBJ2-6; 9 bases map to TRBD1. CDR1 and CDR2 from the germline V gene are MDHEN and SYDVKM. Trimming cost V 8 bases and J 1 base; bases outside gene matches: 12. CDR3 length: 18 amino acids. The CDR3 nucleotides are TGTGCCAGCTGGGGGCGGACAGGGGCTTTATCTGGGGCCAACGTCCTGACTTTC. Translation: CASWGRTGALSGANVLTF.

This sequence joins TRBV13 and TRBJ2-2; tentatively, D is TRBD1 (6 bases). Germline V gene data show CDR1 as PRHDT and CDR2 as FYEKMQ (reference sequence). This CDR3 spans 17 amino acids. V was pared by 0 bases and J by 2 bases, with 13 bases between. CDR3 nucleotide sequence: TGTGCCAGCAGCTTAGGTCCCCAGGGGTCTAACACCGGGGAGCTGTTTTTT. Translated: CASSLGPQGSNTGELFF.

This sequence joins TRBV5-5 and TRBJ1-1, with TRBD1 as a possible D gene (5 bases). V dropped 4 bases and J dropped 3 bases, with 10 bases sitting between them. The germline CDR1 and CDR2 sequences are SGHKS and YYEKEE (reference sequence). The CDR3 sequence is 13 residues long. CDR3 sequence: CASSTIRDTEAFF. CDR3 DNA: TGTGCCAGCAGCACGATCAGGGACACTGAAGCTTTCTTT.

The CDR3 sequence is CASGPENWYGYTF. CDR3 DNA: TGTGCCAGCGGACCAGAGAACTGGTATGGCTACACCTTC. The V call is TRBV2, the J call TRBJ1-2; the D is unclear. V was shortened by 8 bases and J by 5 bases, with 15 bases between the two germline ends. Germline CDR1 and CDR2: SNHLY and FYNNEI. This CDR3 is 13 amino acids long.

This chain joins TRBV5-4 and TRBJ1-2; no reliable D call. The ends were cut back, 4 bases at V and 3 bases at J, with 16 bases in the middle. CDR1 and CDR2 (germline): SGHNT, YYREEE (reference sequence). The CDR3 extends over 15 amino acids. Here the CDR3 DNA reads TGTGCCAGCAGCACCCGGGCCGGTGGGGACTATGGCTACACCTTC. It translates to CASSTRAGGDYGYTF.

The chain links TRBV7-9 to TRBJ1-1, with D perhaps matching TRBD1 (6 bases). The ends were cut back, 5 bases at V and 0 bases at J, with 13 bases in the middle. CDR1 is SEHNR, CDR2 FQNEAQ, per germline (reference sequence). The CDR3 loop spans 15 amino acids. The CDR3 protein is CASSPPGTMNTEAFF. In nucleotides, the CDR3 is TGTGCCAGCAGCCCCCCCGGGACAATGAACACTGAAGCTTTCTTT.

V gene TRBV6-5 combines with J gene TRBJ1-2; TRBD1 agrees at 10 bases. V shed 7 bases and J 0 bases; nucleotides not matched to a gene: 5. The CDR3 consists of 15 residues. Germline V gene sequence: CDR1 MNHEY, CDR2 SVGAGI. The CDR3 loop is CASTRTGGANYGYTF. CDR3 coding DNA: TGTGCCAGCACCCGGACAGGGGGAGCTAACTATGGCTACACCTTC.

The chain has TRBV2 and TRBJ2-3, with 11 positions matching TRBD2. The CDR3 extends over 17 amino acids. The junction had 10 bases not matched to a gene; V was cut back by 6 bases and J by 2 bases. Germline V gene sequence: CDR1 SNHLY, CDR2 FYNNEI. CDR3 protein: CASSDFGGLAVTDTQYF. The CDR3 region has the DNA TGTGCCAGCAGCGACTTTGGGGGACTAGCGGTCACAGATACGCAGTATTTT.

The chain couples TRBV5-4 to TRBJ2-3, with TRBD1 matching 8 bases. The ends lost 0 bases at V and 4 bases at J; junction bases unmatched: 4. Germline lookup yields CDR1 SGHNT and CDR2 YYREEE (reference sequence). CDR3 length: 15 residues. In nucleotides, the CDR3 is TGTGCCAGCAGCTTGGGGGCAGGGGGCGCAGATACGCAGTATTTT. Its translation is CASSLGAGGADTQYF. Full variable domain (rest looked up from reference TRBV5-4 and TRBJ2-3): ETGVTQSPTHLIKTRGQQVTLRCSSQSGHNTVSWYQQALGQGPQFIFQYYREEENGRGNFPPRFSGLQFPNYSSELNVNALELDDSALYLCASSLGAGGADTQYFGPGTRLTVL.

The J gene is TRBJ2-3, the V gene TRBV5-6; no firm D call. The V end was cut by 4 bases, the J end by 0 bases, with 15 bases between. CDR1 is SGHDT, CDR2 YYEEEE, per germline. This CDR3 region has 16 residues. DNA for the CDR3: TGTGCCAGCAGCCTGGGTCTTCCTTCTAGCACAGATACGCAGTATTTT. Protein sequence: CASSLGLPSSTDTQYF.

This chain links TRBV30 with TRBJ2-5; TRBD2 aligns across 10 bases. The germline CDR1 and CDR2 sequences are GTSNPN and SVGIG (reference sequence). This CDR3 region has 15 residues. V dropped 4 bases and J dropped 4; count of bases not matched to a gene: 9. This chain's CDR3 is CAWNPSGRGGETQYF. In DNA, the CDR3 is TGTGCCTGGAATCCTAGCGGGAGAGGTGGAGAGACCCAGTACTTC.

This clone was counted between two and nine times. The chain combines TRBV7-2 with TRBJ1-5; D not resolved. CDR1 and CDR2 (germline): SGHTA, FQGNSA. The CDR3 length is 12 residues. V was pared by 2 bases and J by 4 bases, with 3 bases between. CDR3 DNA: TGTGCCAGCAGCTTATCAAATCAGCCCCAGCATTTT. This translates into CASSLSNQPQHF.

The genes are TRBV12-5 and TRBJ1-1; D is perhaps TRBD1 (5 bases). The V end was cut by 0 bases, the J end by 5 bases, with 13 bases between. The CDR3 covers 15 residues. Germline-derived CDR1 and CDR2 are LGHNT and FRNRAP. The CDR3 nucleotides read TGTGCTAGTGGTTTGGTATTGGGAAGGGGAACTGAAGCTTTCTTT. Its translation is CASGLVLGRGTEAFF.

The genes are TRBV5-6 and TRBJ1-3; no definite D call. The CDR3 spans 15 residues. V was trimmed by 3 bases and J by 2 bases, leaving 12 bases between them. CDR1 SGHDT and CDR2 YYEEEE come from the germline V gene. CDR3 bases: TGTGCCAGCAGCTCAGCATTAATCCCTGGAAACACCATATATTTT. This translates into CASSSALIPGNTIYF.

The CDR3 bases are TGTGCCAGCAGGGGAATGAGCGGGACGAACACCGGGGAGCTGTTTTTT. It codes for CASRGMSGTNTGELFF. The J gene is TRBJ2-2, the V gene TRBV2; the match to TRBD2 covers 7 bases. The CDR3 is made up of 16 amino acids. The germline CDR1 and CDR2 sequences are SNHLY and FYNNEI. V gave up 6 bases and J gave up 0 bases; unmatched junction bases: 7.

The rearrangement links TRBV4-1 to TRBJ1-1; D ambiguous. Trimming stripped 1 base from V and 7 bases from J, with 13 bases between. Looked up from germline, CDR1 is MGHRA and CDR2 is YSYEKL. CDR3 length equals 14 residues. The CDR3 region is CASSQGRTVVEAFF. In DNA form, the CDR3 reads TGCGCCAGCAGCCAAGGGAGAACGGTCGTTGAAGCTTTCTTT.

This clone was picked up one time. The chain joins TRBV28 to TRBJ2-7; D remains unclear. The CDR3 extends over 14 amino acids. Germline V lookup: CDR1 MDHEN, CDR2 SYDVKM. The V and J ends lost 4 bases and 5 bases respectively, with 15 bases between them. The CDR3 sequence: CASSSSRRVDEQYF. Here the CDR3 DNA reads TGTGCCAGCAGTTCCTCCCGAAGGGTGGACGAGCAGTACTTC.

V usage is TRBV7-9 and J usage is TRBJ2-7, with a weak D call TRBD1 (6 bases). There are 14 residues in the CDR3. CDR1 is SEHNR, CDR2 FQNEAQ, per germline (reference sequence). Trimming cost V 3 bases and J 5 bases, with 14 bases left between them. CDR3 sequence reads: CASSFLTGSDEQYF. The CDR3 region has the DNA TGTGCCAGCAGCTTCTTAACAGGGTCGGACGAGCAGTACTTC.

The chain uses TRBV25-1 and TRBJ1-4; D unresolved. CDR1 is MGHDK, CDR2 SYGVNS, per germline. CDR3 length: 16 amino acids. V lost 4 bases to trimming and J lost 4 bases, with 16 bases between them. The chain's CDR3 is CASSGPLGPYNEKLFF. The CDR3 DNA is TGTGCCAGCAGTGGCCCACTAGGCCCCTATAATGAAAAACTGTTTTTT. The whole variable domain, remainder taken from reference TRBV25-1 and TRBJ1-4, is EADIYQTPRYLVIGTGKKITLECSQTMGHDKMYWYQQDPGMELHLIHYSYGVNSTEKGDLSSESTVSRIRTEHFPLTLESARPSHTSQYLCASSGPLGPYNEKLFFGSGTQLSVL.